This T cell receptor (beta chain) came from a study of cytomegalovirus exposure and HLA in healthy donors. About the study: From about 179 million T cells, an earlier analysis saw roughly 110 million unique TCR beta sequences.

Study-wide points: It was in a later analysis that TCR association rates were seen to vary by HLA locus, highest for DRB1 and lowest for HLA-C.

Points on this clone: Its antigen is as yet unknown.

The CDR3 has 16 residues. Per germline, CDR1 SGHRS and CDR2 YFSETQ. V trimming: 4 bases; J trimming: 0 bases; junction bases outside the gene matches: 9. The PCR had 60 Vbeta and 13 Jbeta primers. Profiled with immunoSEQ multiplex PCR; TCRdb holds only in-frame clones, not every one. The sample has tens of thousands of clones; roughly three quarters are singletons. The rearrangement joins TRBV5-1 to TRBJ1-1; TRBD1 matches 7 bases. The sequencing sample was made of PBMCs. This receptor was identified in a young man in good health and CMV-seronegative. CDR3 protein: CASSGNRGTLNTEAFF. The CDR3 DNA reads TGCGCCAGCAGCGGCAACAGGGGTACCTTGAACACTGAAGCTTTCTTT. The entire variable domain, with the rest obtained from reference TRBV5-1 and TRBJ1-1, is as follows: KAGVTQTPRYLIKTRGQQVTLSCSPISGHRSVSWYQQTPGQGLQFLFEYFSETQRNKGNFPGRFSGRQFSNSRSEMNVSTLELGDSALYLCASSGNRGTLNTEAFFGQGTRLTVV.